Listed below are T cell receptor beta chains from one sample, sequenced in a study of cytomegalovirus exposure and HLA in healthy donors. Libraries were prepared by immunoSEQ multiplex PCR; TCRdb keeps only in-frame clonotypes and omits some of them. The profile shows 120,000 to 150,000 clones, 60% to 80% of them singletons. The sequenced sample was PBMCs. These receptors originate from a woman aged 25 to 45 in good health and CMV-seronegative. The CDR3 runs from the conserved cysteine through the conserved F or W. The order of the fields is D gene, clone size, V gene, J gene, CDR3 protein, CDR3 DNA. D genes are given only for firm matches. Expanded clones are given a class, and other clones once, few, many or no size at all.

>TRBD2|NA|TRBV4-1|TRBJ2-1
CASSQESASGTEQFF
TGCGCCAGCAGCCAAGAATCTGCTAGCGGGACTGAGCAGTTCTTC
>TRBD1|NA|TRBV5-8|TRBJ2-4
CASSLGTGKNIQYF
TGTGCCAGCAGCCTCGGGACAGGGAAAAACATTCAGTACTTC
>NA|NA|TRBV6-1|TRBJ1-5
CASSDGGQPQHF
TGTGCCAGCAGTGACGGGGGGCAGCCCCAGCATTTT
>NA|NA|TRBV11-1|TRBJ1-2
CASSREVAGHGYTF
TGTGCCAGCAGCAGGGAAGTAGCAGGGCATGGCTACACCTTC
>TRBD1|NA|TRBV15|TRBJ1-2
CATSRSSGTGVGYTF
TGTGCCACCAGCAGATCCTCCGGGACAGGGGTCGGCTACACCTTC
>NA|once|TRBV19|TRBJ1-5
CASSIWEVSGNQPQHF
TGTGCCAGTAGTATATGGGAGGTTTCGGGCAATCAGCCCCAGCATTTT
>TRBD1|NA|TRBV10-2|TRBJ1-2
CASSGSGQGRDYGYTF
TGCGCCAGCAGTGGGTCCGGACAGGGGAGAGACTATGGCTACACCTTC
>TRBD2|NA|TRBV2|TRBJ2-2
CASGGGSGSTGELFF
TGTGCCAGCGGGGGGGGTAGCGGGAGTACCGGGGAGCTGTTTTTT
>TRBD1|NA|TRBV18|TRBJ2-7
CASSPGQGTYEQYF
TGTGCCAGCTCACCGGGACAGGGGACCTACGAGCAGTACTTC
>NA|NA|TRBV28|TRBJ2-7
CASISTVGDYEQYF
TGTGCCAGCATCTCTACCGTCGGAGACTACGAGCAGTACTTC
>NA|NA|TRBV19|TRBJ2-6
CASSITPGDSGANVLTF
TGTGCCAGTAGTATAACGCCGGGGGACTCTGGGGCCAACGTCCTGACTTTC
>NA|NA|TRBV5-1|TRBJ2-4
CASSLGSDIQYF
TGCGCCAGCAGCTTGGGTTCGGACATTCAGTACTTC
>TRBD1|NA|TRBV27|TRBJ1-2
CASSRTGGAYGYTF
TGTGCCAGCAGCAGAACAGGGGGCGCCTATGGCTACACCTTC
>TRBD2|NA|TRBV10-3|TRBJ2-5
CAISDRSGRAYETQYF
TGTGCCATCAGTGACAGGAGCGGGAGGGCCTACGAGACCCAGTACTTC
>NA|NA|TRBV10-3|TRBJ1-5
CATTPNSNQPQHF
TGTGCCACCACCCCTAATAGCAATCAGCCCCAGCATTTT
>TRBD2|NA|TRBV10-2|TRBJ2-5
CASSWGLAGAETQYF
TGCGCCAGCAGTTGGGGACTAGCGGGAGCAGAGACCCAGTACTTC
>NA|NA|TRBV9|TRBJ2-1
CASSVVASREQFF
TGTGCCAGCAGCGTAGTGGCTAGCCGCGAGCAGTTCTTC
>NA|NA|TRBV5-1|TRBJ2-7
CASSRAGDSYEQYF
TGCGCCAGCAGCCGCGCAGGGGACTCCTACGAGCAGTACTTC
>TRBD2|NA|TRBV19|TRBJ2-2
CASRTGTSGMGGELFF
TGTGCCAGTAGAACCGGGACTAGCGGGATGGGGGGGGAGCTGTTTTTT
>TRBD1|few|TRBV11-2|TRBJ2-7
CASSLSRDRGLPEQYF
TGTGCCAGCAGCTTATCGCGGGACAGGGGGCTTCCCGAGCAGTACTTC
>NA|NA|TRBV5-5|TRBJ1-1
CASSLQVGNTEAFF
TGTGCCAGCAGCTTACAGGTTGGGAACACTGAAGCTTTCTTT
>TRBD1|once|TRBV10-1|TRBJ1-1
CASSEHRDRGPYTEAFF
TGCGCCAGCAGTGAGCACCGGGACAGGGGACCCTACACTGAAGCTTTCTTT
>NA|few|TRBV6-6|TRBJ1-3
CASSYAGRAGNTIYF
TGTGCCAGCAGCTACGCGGGTAGGGCTGGAAACACCATATATTTT
>TRBD1|NA|TRBV4-1|TRBJ2-1
CASSPTPGGHYNEQFF
TGCGCCAGCAGCCCGACCCCAGGGGGCCACTACAATGAGCAGTTCTTC
>NA|NA|TRBV13|TRBJ2-7
CASSLVDRTPQGHEQYF
TGTGCCAGCAGCTTAGTTGACAGGACCCCGCAAGGCCACGAGCAGTACTTC
>TRBD1|NA|TRBV30|TRBJ2-5
CASFRGTGQETQYF
TGTGCCTCCTTCCGGGGGACAGGGCAAGAGACCCAGTACTTC
>NA|NA|TRBV18|TRBJ1-5
CASSPPGEPPQHF
TGTGCCAGCTCACCACCAGGGGAACCGCCCCAGCATTTT
>TRBD2|once|TRBV18|TRBJ2-3
CASSQEAGGDTQYF
TGTGCCAGCTCTCAGGAAGCGGGAGGGGATACGCAGTATTTT
>NA|NA|TRBV5-1|TRBJ1-1
CASSLEGARRGTEAFF
TGCGCCAGCAGCTTGGAAGGTGCCCGGAGGGGCACTGAAGCTTTCTTT
>NA|once|TRBV5-1|TRBJ2-2
CASSSGPNQAGELFF
TGCGCCAGCAGCTCCGGCCCCAACCAGGCCGGGGAGCTGTTTTTT
>NA|NA|TRBV30|TRBJ1-5
CAWSKARDTYSNQPQHF
TGTGCCTGGAGTAAGGCACGGGACACCTATAGCAATCAGCCCCAGCATTTT
>NA|NA|TRBV5-6|TRBJ2-2
CASKERNTGELFF
TGTGCCAGCAAAGAGCGGAACACCGGGGAGCTGTTTTTT
>NA|NA|TRBV18|TRBJ2-5
CASSPNEEETQYF
TGTGCCAGCTCCCCTAACGAGGAAGAGACCCAGTACTTC
>NA|NA|TRBV7-9|TRBJ1-2
CASSLLWGAGGYTF
TGTGCCAGCAGCTTACTTTGGGGCGCAGGGGGCTACACCTTC
>TRBD1|few|TRBV6-4|TRBJ1-6
CASSAGTGVSPLHF
TGTGCCAGCAGTGCCGGGACAGGGGTTTCACCCCTCCACTTT
>NA|NA|TRBV19|TRBJ2-7
CASSPRTGQNYEQYF
TGTGCCAGTAGCCCCCGGACTGGGCAGAACTACGAGCAGTACTTC
>TRBD1|NA|TRBV19|TRBJ2-1
CASSIGQGSHEQFF
TGTGCCAGTAGTATCGGACAGGGGAGCCATGAGCAGTTCTTC
>NA|NA|TRBV6-6|TRBJ2-7
CASSYGQGSYEQYF
TGTGCCAGCAGTTACGGGCAGGGGTCCTACGAGCAGTACTTC
>NA|NA|TRBV6-5|TRBJ2-1
CASSYSTHNEQFF
TGTGCCAGCAGTTACTCGACACACAATGAGCAGTTCTTC
>TRBD1|NA|TRBV19|TRBJ1-1
CASSQRQGVVLNTEAFF
TGTGCCAGTAGTCAACGACAGGGTGTGGTGTTAAACACTGAAGCTTTCTTT
>NA|NA|TRBV7-2|TRBJ2-3
CASSSPSDTQYF
TGTGCCAGCAGCTCTCCCTCGGATACGCAGTATTTT
>NA|NA|TRBV7-9|TRBJ1-1
CASSFTGTEAFF
TGTGCCAGCAGCTTCACAGGGACTGAAGCTTTCTTT
>TRBD2|NA|TRBV5-1|TRBJ2-2
CASNLASGTNTNTGELFF
TGCGCCAGCAACTTGGCTAGCGGGACAAATACGAACACCGGGGAGCTGTTTTTT
>NA|NA|TRBV9|TRBJ2-1
CASSVTGLDSYNEQFF
TGTGCCAGCAGCGTAACGGGATTGGACTCCTACAATGAGCAGTTCTTC
>TRBD2|few|TRBV7-8|TRBJ2-3
CASSLEARLAGNTDTQYF
TGTGCCAGCAGCTTAGAGGCGCGACTAGCAGGGAATACAGATACGCAGTATTTT
>NA|NA|TRBV5-1|TRBJ2-1
CASSLTTTRGNEQFF
TGCGCCAGCAGCTTGACTACTACTCGGGGAAATGAGCAGTTCTTC
>TRBD1|NA|TRBV27|TRBJ2-3
CATRGQGADTQYF
TGTGCCACCAGGGGGCAAGGTGCAGATACGCAGTATTTT
>NA|NA|TRBV2|TRBJ2-3
CASSEALVSDTQYF
TGTGCCAGCAGTGAAGCGCTAGTTTCAGATACGCAGTATTTT
>NA|NA|TRBV6-6|TRBJ1-5
CASSYSGGGSNQPQHF
TGTGCCAGCAGTTACTCCGGGGGTGGTAGCAATCAGCCCCAGCATTTT
>NA|NA|TRBV5-1|TRBJ1-1
CASSYSWGDTEAFF
TGCGCCAGCAGCTACAGTTGGGGGGACACTGAAGCTTTCTTT
>NA|NA|TRBV19|TRBJ1-6
CASAPGSHNSPLHF
TGTGCCAGCGCACCAGGGTCCCATAATTCACCCCTCCACTTT
>TRBD2|NA|TRBV7-9|TRBJ2-1
CASSLDGGGQYEQFF
TGTGCCAGCAGCTTGGACGGCGGGGGGCAATATGAGCAGTTCTTC
>TRBD1|NA|TRBV19|TRBJ2-2
CASTQDPPGQGTGELFF
TGTGCCAGTACTCAAGACCCCCCGGGACAGGGGACCGGGGAGCTGTTTTTT
>TRBD1|NA|TRBV5-4|TRBJ2-5
CASRRQGAAETQYF
TGTGCCAGCAGACGTCAGGGGGCTGCGGAGACCCAGTACTTC
>NA|NA|TRBV28|TRBJ2-1
CASCRGSHSNEQFF
TGTGCCAGCTGCCGGGGGAGCCACTCCAATGAGCAGTTCTTC